Presented here are 9 T cell receptor beta chains from one specimen sequenced in a study of cytomegalovirus exposure and HLA in healthy donors. Vbeta (60) and Jbeta (13) primers were used in the PCR. The data were produced by immunoSEQ multiplex PCR, yet TCRdb's version contains in-frame clones alone and is incomplete. The data show a few hundred thousand clones, roughly 80% seen once. Material: PBMCs. These receptors all stem from a girl between 10 and 17 years old in good health and CMV-seronegative.

The rearrangement links TRBV20-1 to TRBJ2-6; D unresolved. V was cut by 5 bases and J by 7 bases, with 6 bases left in between. CDR1 is DFQATT, CDR2 SNEGSKA, per germline (reference sequence). This CDR3 contains 11 residues. CDR3 residues: CSAPFANVLTF. The CDR3 DNA sequence: TGCAGTGCTCCGTTCGCCAACGTCCTGACTTTC.

The rearrangement links TRBV5-8 to TRBJ2-2; D is perhaps TRBD1 (6 bases). V lost 1 base and J 2 bases, leaving 18 bases between the germline ends. Germline-derived CDR1 and CDR2 are SGHTS and YDEGEE. The CDR3 extends over 18 amino acids. CDR3 protein: CASSLKYRDPYNTGELFF. The CDR3 DNA follows: TGTGCCAGCAGCTTGAAGTACAGGGACCCTTACAACACCGGGGAGCTGTTTTTT.

This sequence joins TRBV4-3 and TRBJ1-3; D is unclear. CDR1 and CDR2 from the germline V gene are LGHNA and YSLEER. This CDR3 spans 17 amino acids. V gave up 4 bases and J gave up 4 bases, with 20 bases separating them. CDR3 in amino acids: CASSRVVREIKGNTIYF. The CDR3 bases are TGCGCCAGCAGCCGGGTCGTGAGGGAAATAAAGGGAAACACCATATATTTT.

The chain recombines TRBV27 with TRBJ2-7; 7 bases agree with TRBD1. Germline lookup yields CDR1 MNHEY and CDR2 SMNVEV (reference sequence). V trimming: 4 bases; J trimming: 1 base; junction bases outside the gene matches: 4. This CDR3 spans 14 amino acids. The CDR3 spells CASSSAGGSYEQYF. The CDR3 bases are TGTGCCAGCAGTTCGGCAGGGGGATCCTACGAGCAGTACTTC.

The CDR3 region has the DNA TGTGCCAGCAGTCGAGCTCGGACTGCGTCGGGTACGCAGTATTTT. This translates into CASSRARTASGTQYF. This sequence joins TRBV6-5 and TRBJ2-3, with D maybe TRBD2 (5 bases). Germline V CDR1 and CDR2: MNHEY, SVGAGI. V dropped 5 bases and J dropped 8 bases, with 20 bases sitting between them. The CDR3 is 15 amino acids.

This chain links TRBV10-3 with TRBJ2-5; TRBD1 matches 8 bases. V shed 6 bases and J 4 bases; nucleotides not matched to a gene: 4. CDR3 length: 13 amino acids. From germline, CDR1 is ENHRY and CDR2 SYGVKD. CDR3 in DNA: TGTGCCATCAGAAAGGACAGGGTAGAGACCCAGTACTTC. This codes for CAIRKDRVETQYF.

The V and J genes are TRBV30 and TRBJ2-7, with TRBD1 matching 8 bases. CDR1 and CDR2 from the germline V gene are GTSNPN and SVGIG (reference sequence). This CDR3 spans 13 amino acids. With 8 bases clipped from V and 0 bases from J, the junction kept 6 bases outside the gene matches. CDR3 sequence (DNA): TGTGCCGGAGAAACAGGGGGCTCCTACGAGCAGTACTTC. It yields the protein CAGETGGSYEQYF.

The chain combines TRBV11-2 with TRBJ1-2; the match to TRBD1 covers 8 bases. The CDR3 extends over 15 amino acids. The V gene end was trimmed by 8 bases and the J gene end by 5 bases; junction bases not matched to a gene: 13. CDR1 and CDR2 from the germline V gene are SGHAT and FQNNGV. The CDR3 here is CASRNTGGIWYGYTF. In DNA form, the CDR3 reads TGTGCCAGCCGAAATACAGGGGGGATTTGGTATGGCTACACCTTC.

The V and J genes are TRBV7-6 and TRBJ1-1; D gene ambiguous. CDR1 and CDR2 from the germline V gene are SGHVS and FNYEAQ. The CDR3 extends over 18 amino acids. V shed 1 base and J shed 2 bases, with 20 bases lying between them. CDR3: CASSLVFEGYGPNTEAFF. For the CDR3, the DNA is TGTGCCAGCAGCTTAGTATTCGAGGGCTACGGGCCAAACACTGAAGCTTTCTTT. Variable domain in full (rest from reference TRBV7-6 and TRBJ1-1): GAGVSQSPRYKVTKRGQDVALRCDPISGHVSLYWYRQALGQGPEFLTYFNYEAQQDKSGLPNDRFSAERPEGSISTLTIQRTEQRDSAMYRCASSLVFEGYGPNTEAFFGQGTRLTVV.